Presented here are 24 T cell receptor beta chains from one specimen sequenced in a study of tissue T cells after allogeneic stem cell transplantation. Method: immunoSEQ multiplex PCR; TCRdb's copy keeps in-frame clones and lacks some. The profile covers fewer than 3,000 clones, with roughly 50% appearing a single time and 33% taken by the ten largest. Documented time point: mouse harvest day 14 after allogeneic transplant. The graft held 10^6 splenic CD5+ T cells and 10^7 T-cell-depleted bone marrow cells. The sample comprised lymph node tissue. The receptors were gathered from a female BALB/c mouse given C57BL/6 T cells with graft-versus-host disease after an allogeneic hematopoietic cell transplant.

On this clone: Mouse gene names and germline throughout. CDR3: CASSKGNSDYTF. The sequenced CDR3 bases are TGTGCCAGCAGTAAGGGGAACTCCGACTACACC. The chain uses TRBV19 and TRBJ1-2; D may be TRBD1 (5 bases). The read ends 1 residue before the CDR3 terminus; that terminus is restored from the germline J gene. V was trimmed by 3 bases and J by 2 bases, leaving 5 bases between them. From germline, CDR1 is FNHDT and CDR2 SITEND (reference sequence). The CDR3 runs 12 residues. Full variable domain (outside the CDR3, taken from reference TRBV19 and TRBJ1-2): GGIITQTPKFLIGQEGQKLTLKCQQNFNHDTMYWYRQDSGKGLRLIYYSITENDLQKGDLSEGYDASREKKSSFSLTVTSAQKNEMAVFLCASSKGNSDYTFGSGTRLLVI.

This clone was recorded a few times. Gene names are the mouse ones. CDR3 protein: CASSLSTSGNTLYF. CDR3 DNA (partial): TGTGCCAGCAGTCTGTCGACTTCTGGAAATACGCTCTAT. The chain couples TRBV26 to TRBJ1-3; unclear D gene. The DNA ends 1 residue before the CDR3 does, and the rest of the CDR3 is filled in from the germline J gene. The CDR3 runs 14 residues. The ends were cut back, 0 bases at V and 0 bases at J, with 3 bases in the middle. Germline V gene lookup returns CDR1 KGHPV and CDR2 FQNQEV (reference sequence).

Remarks on this clone: The gene names given are mouse names. The read comes to an end 1 residue before the CDR3 does, leaving the germline J gene to fill in the end. V and J are TRBV4 and TRBJ2-7; 8 bases are shared with TRBD2. Germline lookup yields CDR1 LGHDT and CDR2 YNNKQL (reference sequence). Trimming took 6 bases from V and 4 from J; bases not matched to a gene: 5. The CDR3 sequence is 13 residues long. The CDR3 spells CASRRGGAYEQYF. The CDR3 bases that were read are TGTGCCAGCAGACGGGGGGGCGCTTATGAACAGTAC.

In the case of this clone: All gene names here are mouse names. The sequenced fragment ends 1 residue before the CDR3 boundary, so the rest is inferred from the germline J gene. The chain couples TRBV26 to TRBJ2-5; 7 nucleotides align to TRBD2. The length of the CDR3 is 15 residues. The germline V gene has CDR1 KGHPV and CDR2 FQNQEV (reference sequence). The junction had 6 bases not matched to a gene; V was cut back by 6 bases and J by 0 bases. The CDR3 here is CASSRLGSNQDTQYF. Incomplete CDR3 DNA: TGTGCCAGCAGCCGACTGGGCTCTAACCAAGACACCCAGTAC.

Comments on this clone: The genes and germline here are from mouse. The read finishes 1 residue shy of the CDR3 end, and the germline J gene is used to complete it. The genes are TRBV2 and TRBJ2-5; TRBD2 is a possible D gene (6 bases). Trimming pared 0 bases from V and 4 bases from J, leaving 8 bases between. This CDR3 is 14 amino acids long. Germline loops: CDR1 LGHNA, CDR2 YSYQKL. The CDR3 sequence is CASSQDLGKDTQYF. The covered CDR3 bases are TGTGCCAGCAGCCAAGATCTGGGGAAAGACACCCAGTAC.

Turning to this clone: The genes are named according to mouse. The read comes to an end 1 residue before the CDR3 does, leaving the germline J gene to fill in the end. The chain has TRBV24 and TRBJ1-6; a possible D gene is TRBD1 (6 bases). TRBJ1-6 is an open reading frame whose function is uncertain. This CDR3 is 14 amino acids long. Germline loops: CDR1 KGHTA, CDR2 FRNEEI. V was pared by 4 bases and J by 7 bases, with 11 bases between. The DNA read from the CDR3 is TGTGCCAGCAGTCCGGGGACACCAAATTCGCCCCTCTAC. Translating it yields CASSPGTPNSPLY. The whole CDR3 protein reads CASSPGTPNSPLYF.

With respect to this clone: Gene names and germline match the mouse. The read comes to an end 1 residue before the CDR3 does, leaving the germline J gene to fill in the end. The rearrangement links TRBV3 to TRBJ2-5; 8 nucleotides agree with TRBD2. The CDR3 spans 12 residues. CDR1 is SNHLY and CDR2 is FYNGKV in the germline V gene (reference sequence). V shed 5 bases, J shed 6 bases, and the junction held 1 base outside the gene matches. The CDR3 loop reads CASSGLGDTQYF. CDR3 DNA (partial): TGTGCCAGCAGCGGACTGGGCGACACCCAGTAC.

Details on this clone: Any gene name here is a mouse gene name. Read coverage stops 1 residue before the CDR3 terminus; the germline J gene supplies the remainder. The chain uses TRBV16 and TRBJ2-7, with a possible D match to TRBD1 (6 bases). Germline-derived CDR1 and CDR2 are SGHSA and FRNQAP. This CDR3 spans 14 amino acids. Trimming left V 0 bases short and J 2 bases short, with 8 bases between. Partial CDR3 DNA: TGTGCAAGCAGCTTAGAAGGGGACACCTATGAACAGTAC. This translates into CASSLEGDTYEQY. The full-length CDR3 reads as CASSLEGDTYEQYF.

In its sample, this clone ranks as medium-sized. Germline and genes: mouse. The CDR3 end falls 1 residue outside the read, so it is completed with the germline J gene. This sequence joins TRBV3 and TRBJ2-7; 11 nucleotides match TRBD2. This CDR3 is built from 15 residues. Germline loops: CDR1 SNHLY, CDR2 FYNGKV (reference sequence). Trimming at V came to 2 bases and at J to 2 bases, leaving 2 bases not matched to a gene. CDR3 DNA (partial): TGTGCCAGCAGCTTAAGGACTGGGGGGACCTATGAACAGTAC. It is translated as CASSLRTGGTYEQY. The whole CDR3 sequence is CASSLRTGGTYEQYF.

Note on this clone: Mouse germline and gene names are used. Read coverage stops 1 residue before the CDR3 terminus; the germline J gene supplies the remainder. V is TRBV23 and J is TRBJ1-4; the DNA was not used to check the table's D call, TRBD1. The germline V gene encodes CDR1 KGHTA and CDR2 FQNQQP. This CDR3 region has 14 residues. CDR3 residues: CSSSPTGGNERLFF. The sequenced CDR3 bases are TGCTCCAGCAGTCCGACAGGGGGGAACGAAAGATTATTT.

In this sample, this clone turned up a few times. Gene names denote mouse genes. The sequence runs out 1 residue before the end of the CDR3; the remainder is reconstructed from the germline J gene. This rearrangement joins TRBV26 to TRBJ2-7; 10 nucleotides match TRBD1. Per germline, CDR1 KGHPV and CDR2 FQNQEV (reference sequence). The CDR3 extends over 15 amino acids. The ends lost 4 bases at V and 1 base at J; junction bases unmatched: 4. The sequenced part of the CDR3 DNA is TGTGCCAGCAGTCCGGGACAGGGGAGGTCCTATGAACAGTAC. Protein product: CASSPGQGRSYEQY. The entire CDR3 is CASSPGQGRSYEQYF.

Judged by abundance, this clone is medium-sized. The germline and genes are mouse ones. The read stops 1 residue short of the end of the CDR3; the missing end is completed from the germline J gene. This chain links TRBV5 with TRBJ2-7, with D perhaps matching TRBD2 (6 bases). Per germline, CDR1 LGHNA and CDR2 YNLKQL (reference sequence). This CDR3 contains 13 residues. Trimming stripped 4 bases from V and 6 bases from J, with 13 bases between. The CDR3 spells CASSPQTGFEQYF. Partial CDR3 DNA: TGTGCCAGCAGCCCTCAGACTGGCTTTGAACAGTAC.

This clone was observed a single time. Here the gene names and germline are mouse. The read halts 1 residue ahead of the CDR3 end, with the missing end drawn from the germline J gene. This chain uses TRBV3 with TRBJ2-1; the D call may be TRBD1 or TRBD2 (6 bases each). The V gene's germline CDR1 is SNHLY and CDR2 FYNGKV (reference sequence). Trimming removed 2 bases from V and 7 bases from J, with 12 bases in between. This CDR3 region has 14 residues. The part of the CDR3 DNA that was read is TGTGCCAGCAGCTTATTGGTTGGGGGCGCTGAGCAGTTC. Protein: CASSLLVGGAEQF. The entire CDR3 reads CASSLLVGGAEQFF.

In the case of this clone: Mouse gene names apply. The observed sequence ends 1 residue before the CDR3 terminus, with the missing tail filled in from the germline J gene. The chain recombines TRBV13-2 with TRBJ2-5; 9 positions agree with TRBD2. CDR3 length: 15 residues. Germline CDR1 is NNHNN and CDR2 is SYGAGS (reference sequence). Germline trimming cut 0 bases from V and 2 bases from J; bases unmatched to any gene: 1. CDR3 amino acids: CASGDVTGGQDTQYF. The DNA read from the CDR3 is TGTGCCAGCGGTGATGTGACTGGGGGCCAAGACACCCAGTAC.

To note about this clone: Gene names and germline match the mouse. The read gets to within 1 residue of the CDR3 end, and the germline J gene fills in the rest. The gene calls are TRBV15 and TRBJ2-2; TRBD2 matches at 7 bases. The trim removed 3 bases at V and 5 bases at J, leaving 0 bases unmatched. From germline, CDR1 is SGHND and CDR2 FRSKSL. The CDR3 runs 13 residues. CDR3 DNA, as far as it was read: TGTGCCAGCAGTTTGGGGGGGACCGGGCAGCTCTAC. This gives the protein CASSLGGTGQLY. The whole CDR3 is CASSLGGTGQLYF.

For this clone: Here the gene names and germline are mouse. The sequenced fragment ends 1 residue before the CDR3 boundary, so the rest is inferred from the germline J gene. The gene calls are TRBV23 and TRBJ1-5; TRBD1 was called by the table and not checked on the DNA. CDR3 size: 13 residues. Germline loops: CDR1 KGHTA, CDR2 FQNQQP. The CDR3 loop reads CSSRDRGNQAPLF. The sequenced CDR3 bases are TGCTCCAGCCGGGACAGGGGGAACCAGGCTCCGCTT.

This clone came up a few times. Gene and germline names: mouse. The read finishes 1 residue shy of the CDR3 end, and the germline J gene is used to complete it. The V gene is TRBV23, the J gene TRBJ2-7; TRBD1 is the table's D call, not checked against the DNA. CDR3 length equals 14 residues. CDR1 and CDR2 (germline): KGHTA, FQNQQP. CDR3 DNA, as far as it was read: TGCTCCAGCAGTTGGGACACGAGCTCCTATGAACAGTAC. This codes for CSSSWDTSSYEQY. The full CDR3 sequence reads CSSSWDTSSYEQYF.

About this clone: Gene names follow the mouse nomenclature. The read comes to an end 1 residue before the CDR3 does, leaving the germline J gene to fill in the end. The V gene is TRBV3, the J gene TRBJ2-2, with TRBD1 as a possible D gene (6 bases). The germline gives CDR1 SNHLY, CDR2 FYNGKV (reference sequence). Trimming took off 6 bases at V and 0 bases at J, with 8 bases between the two ends. There are 14 residues in the CDR3. The part of the CDR3 DNA that was read is TGTGCCAGCAGTCGGACAGCAAACACCGGGCAGCTCTAC. Translated, it gives CASSRTANTGQLY. The entire CDR3 reads CASSRTANTGQLYF. Full variable domain (remainder filled in from reference TRBV3 and TRBJ2-2): GPKVLQIPSHQIIDMGQMVTLNCDPVSNHLYFYWYKQILGQQMEFLVNFYNGKVMEKSKLFKDQFSVERPDGSYFTLKIQPTALEDSAVYFCASSRTANTGQLYFGEGSKLTVL.

As regards this clone: The germline and genes are mouse ones. Coverage ceases 1 residue before the CDR3 finishes, and the germline J gene fills in the end. This chain links TRBV12-2 with TRBJ1-4, with TRBD1 as a possible D gene (5 bases). The length of the CDR3 is 15 residues. The V gene's germline CDR1 is SGHLS and CDR2 HYDKME. With 4 bases removed from V and 0 bases from J, the gap between germline ends came to 11 bases. The sequenced CDR3 bases are TGTGCCAGCTCCCGACAGAAAATTTCCAACGAAAGATTATTT. Amino acid sequence: CASSRQKISNERLF. The full CDR3 is CASSRQKISNERLFF.

On this clone itself: Gene names are mouse gene names. Read coverage stops 1 residue before the CDR3 terminus; the germline J gene supplies the remainder. V usage is TRBV23 and J usage is TRBJ1-1. The germline V gene encodes CDR1 KGHTA and CDR2 FQNQQP. This CDR3 spans 15 amino acids. Incomplete CDR3 DNA: TGCTCCAGCAGTCAATCGGAGGGCGCGAACACAGAAGTCTTC. It specifies CSSSQSEGANTEVF. The entire CDR3 reads CSSSQSEGANTEVFF. Based on the CDR3 plus reference TRBV23 and TRBJ1-1, the full variable domain is DAAVTQKPRYLIKMKGQEAEMKCIPEKGHTAVFWYQQKQSKELKFLIYFQNQQPLDQIDMVKERFSAVCPSSSLCSLGIRTCEAEDSALYLCSSSQSEGANTEVFFGKGTRLTVV.

Note on this clone: Gene names and germline refer to mouse. The sequenced fragment ends 1 residue before the CDR3 boundary, so the rest is inferred from the germline J gene. This chain links TRBV5 with TRBJ2-5, with 12 nucleotides matching TRBD2. This CDR3 region has 14 residues. The junction had 2 bases not matched to a gene; V was cut back by 4 bases and J by 6 bases. CDR1 is LGHNA and CDR2 is YNLKQL in the germline V gene (reference sequence). The CDR3 sequence is CASSPGTGGDTQYF. The DNA read from the CDR3 is TGTGCCAGCAGCCCCGGGACTGGGGGGGACACCCAGTAC.

Points on this clone: Mouse gene names apply. Sequencing ends 1 residue short of the CDR3 end; the germline J gene provides the rest. V and J are TRBV15 and TRBJ2-7; 10 nucleotides line up with TRBD2. Trimming cost V 3 bases and J 4 bases; bases outside gene matches: 3. The CDR3 covers 14 residues. Germline CDR1 is SGHND and CDR2 is FRSKSL. The sequenced CDR3 bases are TGTGCCAGCAGTTTCCTGGGGGGGCCTTATGAACAGTAC. Its protein is CASSFLGGPYEQY. In full, the CDR3 is CASSFLGGPYEQYF.

The table lists this clone with a few counts. The listed genes are named as in mouse. The read is 1 residue too short to cover the CDR3 end, so that end is filled in from the germline J gene. The chain carries TRBV3 and TRBJ2-2; 11 positions match TRBD2. This CDR3 has 15 amino acids. V lost 6 bases and J lost 4; bases outside the gene matches: 4. Germline V gene sequence: CDR1 SNHLY, CDR2 FYNGKV (reference sequence). The CDR3 here is CASRNWGGRTGQLYF. The covered CDR3 bases are TGTGCCAGCAGAAACTGGGGGGGCCGCACCGGGCAGCTCTAC.

Judged by abundance, this clone is large. The listed genes are named as in mouse. The read finishes 1 residue shy of the CDR3 end, and the germline J gene is used to complete it. The rearrangement joins TRBV12-2 to TRBJ2-7; TRBD2 matches 9 bases. The germline CDR1 and CDR2 sequences are SGHLS and HYDKME. This CDR3 contains 15 residues. V dropped 2 bases and J dropped 4; count of bases not matched to a gene: 8. The CDR3 is CASSRTTGGPYEQYF. The part of the CDR3 DNA that was read is TGTGCCAGCTCTCGGACGACTGGGGGCCCTTATGAACAGTAC.